Presented here are 9 T cell receptor beta chains from one specimen sequenced in a study of CD8 T cells in ankylosing spondylitis. A single record per CDR3 protein comes from TCRdb applying MiXCR to the 5' RACE reads. The sample carries 200,000 or so distinct CDR3 sequences, roughly 25% recorded once. Specimen: blood, either unsorted or a sorted T cell fraction (not recorded which). These receptors were collected from a male donor with ankylosing spondylitis or in good health (not recorded which).

V and J are TRBV18 and TRBJ2-1, with 10 bases aligning to TRBD1. The CDR3 is made up of 14 amino acids. The V and J ends lost 3 bases and 8 bases, in that order; junction bases with no gene match: 4. From germline, CDR1 is KGHSH and CDR2 LQKENI. The CDR3 loop is CASSPGTGDDEQFF. The CDR3 DNA is TGTGCCAGCTCACCGGGGACAGGGGACGATGAGCAGTTCTTC.

Ten or more counts support this clonotype. This sequence joins TRBV5-1 and TRBJ2-3, with TRBD1 matching over 8 bases. The germline CDR1 and CDR2 sequences are SGHRS and YFSETQ. The CDR3 is made up of 15 amino acids. V lost 4 bases and J lost 1; bases outside the gene matches: 5. The CDR3 spells CASSPGQEGTDTQYF. CDR3 in DNA: TGCGCCAGCAGCCCGGGACAGGAGGGCACAGATACGCAGTATTTT.

Comments on this clonotype: One end of the junction is discordant with germline, which a read error may explain. The genes are TRBV20-1 and TRBJ2-1; TRBD2 matches at 7 bases. Germline CDR1 reads DFQATT; CDR2 reads SNEGSKA (reference sequence). The CDR3 extends over 15 amino acids. The CDR3 DNA follows: TGCAGTGCTGGCGCTAGGACTAGAGCCTACAATGAGCCGTTCTTC. Encoded protein: CSAGARTRAYNEPFF.

This rearrangement joins TRBV9 to TRBJ1-6; 7 nucleotides agree with TRBD1. The V gene end was trimmed by 4 bases and the J gene end by 7 bases; junction bases not matched to a gene: 8. Germline values: CDR1 SGDLS, CDR2 YYNGEE. There are 15 residues in the CDR3. The CDR3 DNA follows: TGTGCCAGCAGCACCGGACAGGATCCGAATTCACCCCTCCACTTT. Translating gives CASSTGQDPNSPLHF.

Many counts were recorded for this clonotype. The V and J genes are TRBV10-1 and TRBJ2-2; 10 bases agree with TRBD2. The length of the CDR3 is 17 residues. Germline CDR1 WNHNN, CDR2 SYGVQD (reference sequence). The V gene end was trimmed by 2 bases and the J gene end by 5 bases; junction bases not matched to a gene: 8. DNA of the CDR3: TGCGCCAGCAGTGAGAGGCTAGCGGGAGCATCGACCGGGGAGCTGTTTTTT. Its translation: CASSERLAGASTGELFF.

As concerns this clonotype: A read error may explain this, as a much larger clone is one base away. The chain has TRBV20-1 and TRBJ1-1; the D gene is possibly TRBD1 (5 bases). The CDR3 runs 13 residues. Germline assignment: CDR1 DFQATT and CDR2 SNEGSKA (reference sequence). Trimming took 2 bases from V and 0 from J, leaving 7 bases between them. CDR3 region: CSARNRMNTEAFF. In DNA, the CDR3 is TGCAGTGCTAGAAACAGGATGAACACTGAAGCTTTCTTT.

In its sample, this clonotype was seen a few times. The gene calls are TRBV6-5 and TRBJ2-3; TRBD2 aligns across 8 bases. The CDR3 runs 16 residues. Trimming at V came to 0 bases and at J to 4 bases, leaving 6 bases not matched to a gene. Germline CDR1 MNHEY, CDR2 SVGAGI. In DNA, the CDR3 is TGTGCCAGCAGTTACTCGGGCGGGAGGCTCTCAGATACGCAGTATTTT. Translated: CASSYSGGRLSDTQYF.

The chain carries TRBV20-1 and TRBJ2-5; 8 bases map to TRBD1. Germline V gene lookup returns CDR1 DFQATT and CDR2 SNEGSKA (reference sequence). The CDR3 is 15 amino acids. Trimming removed 0 bases from V and 5 bases from J; junction bases left unmatched: 8. The CDR3 nucleotides read TGCAGTGCTAGAGATCTTGGACAGGGTGGGGAGACCCAGTACTTC. It codes for CSARDLGQGGETQYF.

This clonotype was counted at least ten times. This rearrangement joins TRBV6-6 to TRBJ2-3; no clear D gene. The CDR3 runs to 13 residues. The germline V gene encodes CDR1 MNHNY and CDR2 SVGAGI (reference sequence). Trimming stripped 8 bases from V and 0 bases from J, with 9 bases between. The CDR3 reads CASLQGSTDTQYF. For the CDR3, the DNA is TGTGCCAGCCTGCAAGGGAGCACAGATACGCAGTATTTT.